Listed here are 17 T cell receptor beta chains from one sample, sequenced in a study of T cells expressing NK-cell markers. TCRdb re-called the 5' RACE reads and gives one entry per CDR3 protein, without DNA. This sample's table has about 410,000 distinct CDR3 sequences. The specimen sequenced was blood T cells: a sorted CD56 or NKG2C T cell subset, CD4+ or CD8+ T cells, or bulk PBMC T cells (not recorded which). The receptor source for this set is a woman in her 50s in good health.

This chain uses TRBV20-1 with TRBJ2-3; the TCRdb D gene call, TRBD1, has no DNA to confirm it. The CDR3 has 13 amino acids. Germline-derived CDR1 and CDR2 are DFQATT and SNEGSKA (reference sequence). CDR3 sequence: CSATHLGQGGQYF.

V usage is TRBV6-6 and J usage is TRBJ2-1; TCRdb outputs TRBD2, but without DNA this stays unchecked. Germline-derived CDR1 and CDR2 are MNHNY and SVGAGI (reference sequence). There are 16 residues in the CDR3. CDR3 in amino acids: CASSYVLAEGIREQFF.

This chain connects TRBV15 to TRBJ2-3. CDR3 length equals 14 residues. Germline-derived CDR1 and CDR2 are LNHNV and YYDKDF (reference sequence). The CDR3 loop reads CATSRPDGVAAQYF. Using reference TRBV15 and TRBJ2-3 for the parts outside the CDR3, the full variable domain is DAMVIQNPRYQVTQFGKPVTLSCSQTLNHNVMYWYQQKSSQAPKLLFHYYDKDFNNEADTPDNFQSRRPNTSFCFLDIRSPGLGDTAMYLCATSRPDGVAAQYFGPGTRLTVL.

The genes are TRBV5-1 and TRBJ2-3; the D gene TCRdb calls, TRBD2, cannot be checked with no DNA. The germline CDR1 and CDR2 sequences are SGHRS and YFSETQ. This CDR3 region has 13 residues. The CDR3 reads CASSFELANTQYF.

The V gene is TRBV7-6, the J gene TRBJ2-1; TCRdb lists TRBD2, though no DNA is available to test this call. The germline gives CDR1 SGHVS, CDR2 FNYEAQ. The CDR3 runs to 16 residues. This CDR3 reads CASSLEASGRGNEQFF.

CDR3: CASSYKVGGPYEQYF. This chain uses TRBV6-2 or TRBV6-3 with TRBJ2-7; with no DNA, the TCRdb D assignment of TRBD1 cannot be verified. The CDR3 loop spans 15 amino acids. Per the germline V gene, CDR1 is MNHEY and CDR2 is SVGEGT.

This chain joins TRBV9 and TRBJ2-1; TCRdb picks TRBD2, but there is no DNA to check that call. This CDR3 spans 12 amino acids. Germline CDR1 reads SGDLS; CDR2 reads YYNGEE. The CDR3 reads CASSVGVGNQFF. Full variable domain (outside the CDR3, taken from reference TRBV9 and TRBJ2-1): DSGVTQTPKHLITATGQRVTLRCSPRSGDLSVYWYQQSLDQGLQFLIQYYNGEERAKGNILERFSAQQFPDLHSELNLSSLELGDSALYFCASSVGVGNQFFGPGTRLTVL.

The rearrangement joins TRBV7-9 to TRBJ1-1; checking the TCRdb D call of TRBD1 is not possible without DNA. The CDR3 has 12 residues. Germline values: CDR1 SEHNR, CDR2 FQNEAQ (reference sequence). The CDR3: CASSFAAGGAFF.

The chain links TRBV4-1 to TRBJ1-2; no DNA is available, so the TRBD1 call from TCRdb remains unchecked. The germline V gene encodes CDR1 MGHRA and CDR2 YSYEKL. This CDR3 comprises 15 residues. CDR3 amino acids: CASSETGPTNYGYTF.

The chain links TRBV27 to TRBJ2-3. The CDR3 is 15 amino acids. The germline gives CDR1 MNHEY, CDR2 SMNVEV (reference sequence). CDR3 sequence: CASSLSAASTDTQYF.

The rearrangement uses TRBV11-3 and TRBJ2-7; TCRdb selects TRBD2, and the lack of DNA leaves this call unchecked. The CDR3 extends over 13 amino acids. CDR1 SGHNT and CDR2 YENEEA come from the germline V gene. This CDR3 reads CARLSGGLDEQYF.

The CDR3 protein is CASSTGGGGQETQYF. The V call is TRBV6-5, the J call TRBJ2-5; TCRdb proposes TRBD2, but this gene call is untestable without DNA. The CDR3 has 15 residues. Per germline, CDR1 MNHEY and CDR2 SVGAGI.

The chain joins TRBV7-9 to TRBJ2-2; TCRdb gives TRBD1 as the D gene, but with no DNA this cannot be confirmed. This CDR3 has 13 residues. The germline V gene encodes CDR1 SEHNR and CDR2 FQNEAQ (reference sequence). The CDR3 sequence: CANKDRPTGELFF.

V usage is TRBV6-5 and J usage is TRBJ2-7; TCRdb lists TRBD1, though no DNA is available to test this call. Germline-derived CDR1 and CDR2 are MNHEY and SVGAGI. There are 14 residues in the CDR3. CDR3 region: CASVRTGGTYEQYF.

The chain has TRBV5-1 and TRBJ2-1. Germline CDR1 SGHRS, CDR2 YFSETQ. This CDR3 spans 13 amino acids. CDR3 in amino acids: CASSLQGLNEQFF.

The chain uses TRBV7-8 and TRBJ2-5; TCRdb returns TRBD2, unconfirmable since there is no DNA. CDR1 and CDR2 (germline): SGHVS, FQNEAQ. The CDR3 spans 16 residues. The CDR3 reads CASSLGLAGGVETQYF.

The V gene is TRBV5-1, the J gene TRBJ2-7; TCRdb lists TRBD2, though no DNA is available to test this call. This CDR3 region has 13 residues. Germline lookup yields CDR1 SGHRS and CDR2 YFSETQ. This chain's CDR3 is CASSPGLRYEQYF. The full variable domain, with the rest looked up from reference TRBV5-1 and TRBJ2-7, is KAGVTQTPRYLIKTRGQQVTLSCSPISGHRSVSWYQQTPGQGLQFLFEYFSETQRNKGNFPGRFSGRQFSNSRSEMNVSTLELGDSALYLCASSPGLRYEQYFGPGTRLTVT.